This is a list of T cell receptor beta chains from one sample in a study of T cell responses to AZD1222 COVID-19 vaccine. TCRdb's copy holds only in-frame clones and misses some; the assay was immunoSEQ multiplex PCR. In the table there are 80,000 or so clones, 87% of which are singletons. The sequenced sample was peripheral blood, obtained on day 0 of AZD1222 vaccination. The receptor set was obtained from an adult in good health. The conserved cysteine and the conserved F or W are not part of the CDR3 here. A D gene is named only where the DNA matches it firmly.

CDR3: ASSSRGEGYQETQY
J: TRBJ2-5
D: -
V: TRBV5-6

CDR3: ATSDSSAGGLETQY
J: TRBJ2-5
D: TRBD2
V: TRBV24-1

CDR3: ATQTGGNQPQH
J: TRBJ1-5
D: -
V: TRBV6-5

CDR3: ASSISPDQYGYT
J: TRBJ1-2
D: -
V: TRBV19

CDR3: ASSKPPGLDEAF
J: TRBJ1-1
D: -
V: TRBV11-2

CDR3: AWRVGTLRTEAF
J: TRBJ1-1
D: -
V: TRBV30

CDR3: ASSLEDSPLH
J: TRBJ1-6
D: -
V: TRBV7-9

CDR3: ASRATRLASETQY
J: TRBJ2-5
D: TRBD2
V: TRBV6-5

CDR3: ASSTQETQY
J: TRBJ2-5
D: -
V: TRBV19

CDR3: ASGEASNQPQH
J: TRBJ1-5
D: -
V: TRBV19

CDR3: ASSELAGATNSPLH
J: TRBJ1-6
D: -
V: TRBV25-1

CDR3: ASSPQTNYGYT
J: TRBJ1-2
D: -
V: TRBV25-1

CDR3: ASSRQGPNTEAF
J: TRBJ1-1
D: TRBD1
V: TRBV5-1

CDR3: ASIGPGTADSYNEQF
J: TRBJ2-1
D: -
V: TRBV27

CDR3: ASSLAAQGNEQF
J: TRBJ2-1
D: -
V: TRBV5-4

CDR3: ASSIRGAGFGTGELF
J: TRBJ2-2
D: -
V: TRBV19

CDR3: ASTPSGGGRETQY
J: TRBJ2-5
D: TRBD2
V: TRBV27

CDR3: ASRPAGTYYNEQF
J: TRBJ2-1
D: -
V: TRBV7-2

CDR3: ASSRTQWGYT
J: TRBJ1-2
D: -
V: TRBV14

CDR3: ASSPPFEGGREETQY
J: TRBJ2-5
D: TRBD2
V: TRBV7-9

CDR3: ASSPRQNYNEQF
J: TRBJ2-1
D: -
V: TRBV18

CDR3: ASKLLAGQYSNQPQH
J: TRBJ1-5
D: -
V: TRBV27

CDR3: ASSEERAPGSEQY
J: TRBJ2-7
D: -
V: TRBV2

CDR3: ASSSDRASEAF
J: TRBJ1-1
D: TRBD1
V: TRBV19

CDR3: ASSPMNTGELF
J: TRBJ2-2
D: -
V: TRBV18

CDR3: ASSSQGKDSPLH
J: TRBJ1-6
D: TRBD1
V: TRBV7-9

CDR3: ASSRGGDTITDTQY
J: TRBJ2-3
D: TRBD2
V: TRBV7-7

CDR3: ASSSAGGETQY
J: TRBJ2-5
D: TRBD2
V: TRBV12-3/TRBV12-4

CDR3: ASIGGGGEKLF
J: TRBJ1-4
D: TRBD1
V: TRBV2

CDR3: ASSFDSWGDQPQH
J: TRBJ1-5
D: -
V: TRBV5-5

CDR3: ASSQGLAELGTNEQF
J: TRBJ2-1
D: TRBD2
V: TRBV3-1/TRBV3-2

CDR3: ASKRDRGHEQY
J: TRBJ2-7
D: TRBD1
V: TRBV6-5

CDR3: SVQKSWPTEAF
J: TRBJ1-1
D: -
V: TRBV29-1